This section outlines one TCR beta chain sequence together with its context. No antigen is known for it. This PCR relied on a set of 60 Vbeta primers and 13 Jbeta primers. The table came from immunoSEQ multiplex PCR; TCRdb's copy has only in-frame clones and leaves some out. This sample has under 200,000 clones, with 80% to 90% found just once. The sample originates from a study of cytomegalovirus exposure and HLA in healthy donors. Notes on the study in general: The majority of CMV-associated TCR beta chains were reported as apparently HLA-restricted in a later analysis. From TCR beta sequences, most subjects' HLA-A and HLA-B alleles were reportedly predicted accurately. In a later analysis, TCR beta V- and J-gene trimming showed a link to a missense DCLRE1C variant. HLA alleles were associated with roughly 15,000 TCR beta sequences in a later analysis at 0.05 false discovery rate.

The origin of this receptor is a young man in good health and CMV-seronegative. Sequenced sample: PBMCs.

The CDR3: CSALDRNGYTF. For the CDR3, the DNA is TGCAGCGCCCTGGACAGGAATGGCTACACCTTC. The chain links TRBV29-1 to TRBJ1-2; the match to TRBD1 covers 7 bases. This CDR3 has 11 amino acids. In germline, CDR1 is SQVTM, CDR2 ANQGSEA. V trimming: 7 bases; J trimming: 6 bases; junction bases outside the gene matches: 5.